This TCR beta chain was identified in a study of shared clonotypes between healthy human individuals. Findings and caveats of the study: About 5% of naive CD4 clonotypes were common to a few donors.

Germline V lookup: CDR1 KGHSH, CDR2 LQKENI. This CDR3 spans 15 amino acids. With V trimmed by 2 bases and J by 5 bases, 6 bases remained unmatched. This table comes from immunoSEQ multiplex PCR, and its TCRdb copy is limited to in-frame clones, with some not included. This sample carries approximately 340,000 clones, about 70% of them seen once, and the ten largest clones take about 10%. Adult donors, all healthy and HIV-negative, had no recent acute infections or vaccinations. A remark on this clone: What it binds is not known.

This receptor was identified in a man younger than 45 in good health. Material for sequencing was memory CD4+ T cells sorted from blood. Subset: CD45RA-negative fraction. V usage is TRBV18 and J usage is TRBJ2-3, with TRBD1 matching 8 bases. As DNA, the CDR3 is TGTGCCAGCTCACCAAGACAGGGGTCAGGAGATACGCAGTATTTT. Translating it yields CASSPRQGSGDTQYF.